The present entry profiles one T cell receptor beta chain with its context. The antigen is undetermined. Per the germline V gene, CDR1 is SGHTA and CDR2 is FQGNSA. The CDR3 covers 14 residues. V dropped 0 bases and J dropped 5; count of bases not matched to a gene: 4. These data come from a study of Ad26.COV2.S vaccination and SARS-CoV-2 variants. The overall study: Intramuscular Ad26.COV2.S doses were given once or twice, 56 days apart.

Sequencing used immunoSEQ multiplex PCR; TCRdb keeps in-frame clones, though not all of them. This sample carries about 390,000 clones, less than 90% of them seen once, and the ten largest clones take roughly 3.2%. Treatment: roughly 18 received Ad26.COV2.S at low or high dose, single or two shots; roughly 5 received placebo; per-sample allocation not given. The study sampled participants on day 63 after the first vaccine or placebo injection. Immunization relied on an Ad26 vector, which expressed Wuhan-strain SARS-CoV-2 spike. Study-level findings and limits: Substantial breadth in spike-specific CD8+ and CD4+ T cell responses was reportedly seen after vaccination. Non-spike TCR breadth did not differ much between vaccine and placebo recipients.

The receptor comes from a person between 18 and 65 years old who received the Ad26.COV2.S COVID-19 vaccine or a placebo. The sequenced sample was peripheral blood, obtained in a trial of Ad26.COV2.S vaccine versus placebo. J is TRBJ2-7 and V is TRBV7-2; 7 positions agree with TRBD2. Written as DNA, the CDR3 is TGTGCCAGCAGCTTAGCGGTGGGGGGGAACGAGCAGTACTTC. The encoded protein is CASSLAVGGNEQYF.